This entry is about one T cell receptor (beta chain). As yet, its antigen is unknown. The CDR3 sequence is 15 residues long. From germline, CDR1 is SGHAT and CDR2 FQNNGV. Libraries of TRB cDNA were made by 5' RACE and carried UMIs. TCRdb reprocessed the 5' RACE reads and stores each CDR3 protein as one record, lacking DNA. The table lists 150,000 to 180,000 distinct CDR3 sequences, with nearly 0.5% in the top ten. The data stem from a study of CXCR3-negative and CXCR3-positive naive CD8 T cells. Study-level findings and limits: Cryopreservation partially decreased CXCR3 expression, and most assays used fresh PBMCs. CXCR3-positive naive cells had more hydrophobic TRB CDR3s than CXCR3-negative naive cells.

The rearrangement links TRBV11-2 to TRBJ2-3; TCRdb's D call, TRBD1, is unchecked because there is no DNA. The clonotype originates from a human donor in good health. Some clones in this sample may be carry-over from other donors' samples. Sequencing was performed on naive CXCR3+ CD8+ T cells from blood. Subset given: CD45RO-CCR7+CD27+CD95- naive CD8+ T cells expressing CXCR3 (TNR3+). This chain's CDR3 is CASSFGGSLTDTQYF.